Listed here is a single T cell receptor beta chain. This entry comes from a study of blood T cell repertoires in COVID-19. Study in general: Italy, Spain and the United States were the sources of the convalescent and acute COVID-19 samples. Sample material is recorded as cDNA or gDNA derived from T cells, B-cell-depleted T cells, or PBMCs.

V was clipped by 0 bases and J by 3 bases; unmatched bases: 13. CDR1 is LGHNA, CDR2 YNFKEQ, per germline. The CDR3 loop spans 20 amino acids. In the original analysis: Researchers report that nucleated cell counts were estimated from reference gene primer amplification. Clones were sequenced by immunoSEQ multiplex PCR, and TCRdb holds only the in-frame ones, with some missing. V and J calls and clone size are copied from that table; D and trimming were computed from the DNA. Among about 53,000 clones listed, 75% to 90% were seen once. The specimen sequenced was peripheral blood. This receptor was identified in a man aged 80 or over with acute or convalescent COVID-19. This chain links TRBV4-2 with TRBJ2-3; 12 bases agree with TRBD2. As DNA, the CDR3 is TGTGCCAGCAGCCAAGATACTAGGCTAGCGGGGGGGAGACGTACAGATACGCAGTATTTT. This gives the protein CASSQDTRLAGGRRTDTQYF.